This T cell receptor beta chain is from a study of blood T cell repertoires in COVID-19. Clones were sequenced by immunoSEQ multiplex PCR, and TCRdb holds only the in-frame ones, with some missing. The sample yields 320,000 or so clones, roughly 88% seen once. This TCR came from a man aged 30-40 years who had recovered from COVID-19. Material for sequencing was PBMCs or T cells enriched from blood (not recorded which).

DNA for the CDR3: TGTGCCAGCAGCTTGATGTGGGGGGGCTACGAGCAGTACTTC. Residues: CASSLMWGGYEQYF. The rearrangement joins TRBV5-4 to TRBJ2-7, with TRBD2 identical over 7 bases. CDR1 is SGHNT, CDR2 YYREEE, per germline (reference sequence). CDR3 size: 14 residues. The V segment lost 1 base and the J segment 3 bases; nucleotides outside the gene matches: 4.